This T cell receptor beta chain was profiled in a study of blood T cells in healthy people across ages. Isolated per sample were at least 7 million PBMCs. A second PCR, run for about 6 to 11 cycles, used a sample-barcoded 5' primer plus a J-beta primer mix. Using its own MiXCR run on the 5' RACE reads, TCRdb lists one record per CDR3 protein. Seen here are about 640,000 distinct CDR3 sequences, roughly 50% observed once, and the top ten hold approximately 37%. Notes on the study in general: Roughly linear age-related decline in beta diversity appeared, significant by age about 37. There were more naive CD4+ cells and higher diversity in long-lived donors than in aged donors.

Regarding this clonotype: Its antigen is currently unknown.

The V and J ends lost 5 bases and 4 bases respectively, with 14 bases between them. The germline gives CDR1 DFQATT, CDR2 SNEGSKA (reference sequence). The CDR3 length is 13 residues. V gene TRBV20-1 combines with J gene TRBJ1-2; D possibly corresponds to TRBD1 (6 bases). Sequenced input: blood. The receptor was derived from a man in his sixties in good health. CDR3 sequence (DNA): TGCAGTGCTCCGACAGGTTCACCCTATGGCTACACCTTC. Translation gives CSAPTGSPYGYTF.